The 29 T cell receptor beta chains reported below all come from one sample, sequenced in a study of Graves' ophthalmopathy and Graves' hyperthyroidism. The TCR beta CDR3 regions underwent amplification from RNA transcripts. The first-round RT-PCR employed HTBI primers together with the Qiagen OneStep RT-PCR kit. A multiplex PCR was then performed as the second round. TCRdb re-called the multiplex PCR reads through MiXCR, storing one row per CDR3 protein. The sample shows under 200,000 distinct CDR3 sequences, 30% to 45% of them seen only once. Sequenced input: peripheral blood. These receptors all come from a middle-aged woman with Graves' ophthalmopathy.

Ten or more counts support this clonotype. The CDR3 spells CASSLVGGQPQHF. CDR3 coding DNA: TGTGCCAGCAGCTTAGTAGGAGGTCAGCCCCAGCATTTT. The V gene is TRBV7-2, the J gene TRBJ1-5, with D unresolved. Trimming removed 1 base from V and 6 bases from J, with 7 bases in between. Germline values: CDR1 SGHTA, CDR2 FQGNSA. The CDR3 has 13 residues.

The gene calls are TRBV7-8 and TRBJ2-1; D gene uncertain. The germline gives CDR1 SGHVS, CDR2 FQNEAQ. CDR3 size: 15 residues. Trimming removed 5 bases from V and 2 bases from J, with 13 bases in between. The CDR3 is CASSPRWRTYNEQFF. The CDR3 bases are TGTGCCAGCAGCCCACGCTGGCGAACCTACAATGAGCAGTTCTTC.

This clonotype was seen a few times. The chain has TRBV6-5 and TRBJ1-2, with D possibly TRBD1 on 6 matching bases. The V gene lost 4 bases and the J gene lost 6 bases, with 21 bases spanning the gap. Germline CDR1 and CDR2: MNHEY and SVGAGI. The CDR3 covers 16 residues. In DNA, the CDR3 is TGTGCCAGCAGTTCCATGGACAGTCGAGACATAGATGGCTACACCTTC. It codes for CASSSMDSRDIDGYTF.

Many counts were recorded for this clonotype. V usage is TRBV6-2 or TRBV6-3 and J usage is TRBJ1-6; no clear D gene. V lost 0 bases and J lost 7, with 4 bases in between. In germline, CDR1 is MNHEY, CDR2 SVGEGT. CDR3 length: 13 amino acids. CDR3 sequence (DNA): TGTGCCAGCAGTTACTCGACAAATTCACCCCTCCACTTT. Protein product: CASSYSTNSPLHF.

The chain is built from TRBV7-8 and TRBJ2-7; the D is unclear. CDR1 and CDR2 (germline): SGHVS, FQNEAQ. CDR3 length equals 14 residues. V lost 3 bases, J lost 0 bases, and 9 bases lay in between. Here the CDR3 reads CASSLGYSSYEQYF. The CDR3 DNA sequence: TGTGCCAGCAGCTTGGGGTACAGCTCCTACGAGCAGTACTTC.

This chain links TRBV28 with TRBJ1-2; tentatively, D is TRBD1 (6 bases). With 7 bases removed from V and 0 bases from J, the gap between germline ends came to 15 bases. The CDR3 is 15 residues long. CDR1 is MDHEN and CDR2 is SYDVKM in the germline V gene. This CDR3 is CASTGQLQANYGYTF. For the CDR3, the DNA is TGTGCCAGCACCGGACAGCTTCAAGCTAACTATGGCTACACCTTC.

This clonotype was recorded at least ten times. The V call is TRBV12-3 or TRBV12-4, the J call TRBJ1-5; tentatively, D is TRBD1 (6 bases). Deletions cut 5 bases from V and 7 bases from J, with 12 bases between. The CDR3 has 13 residues. In DNA, the CDR3 is TGTGCCAGCAGTATACAGGGCTCCCAGCCCCAGCATTTT. Encoded protein: CASSIQGSQPQHF.

The CDR3 spells CSVEVTRGTEAFF. In nucleotides, the CDR3 is TGCAGCGTTGAGGTTACGAGGGGCACTGAAGCTTTCTTT. The chain employs TRBV29-1 and TRBJ1-1, with D perhaps TRBD1 (5 bases). Germline V lookup: CDR1 SQVTM, CDR2 ANQGSEA. The CDR3 runs to 13 residues. The V end lost 3 bases, the J end lost 4 bases, and 12 bases lay between the germline ends.

This clonotype was seen many times. The rearrangement joins TRBV5-1 to TRBJ1-1; TRBD1 matches 8 bases. V lost 3 bases, J lost 5 bases, and 9 bases stayed unmatched. CDR3 length: 15 residues. CDR1 is SGHRS, CDR2 YFSETQ, per germline. The CDR3 spells CASSSQDRVRTEAFF. The CDR3 region has the DNA TGCGCCAGCAGCTCACAGGACAGGGTACGGACTGAAGCTTTCTTT.

The chain combines TRBV29-1 with TRBJ1-2; tentative D call: TRBD1 (6 bases). The V and J ends lost 3 bases and 7 bases respectively, with 18 bases between them. CDR3 length: 14 amino acids. The germline V gene has CDR1 SQVTM and CDR2 ANQGSEA. The CDR3 sequence is CSVEGAGKGVGYTF. The CDR3 coding sequence is TGCAGCGTTGAGGGTGCAGGGAAGGGGGTTGGCTACACCTTC.

This clonotype was counted many times. The CDR3 loop reads CASSPGTGRTGELFF. DNA for the CDR3: TGTGCCAGCAGCCCAGGGACAGGGCGAACCGGGGAGCTGTTTTTT. The genes are TRBV7-3 and TRBJ2-2; 9 positions match TRBD1. V was pared by 5 bases and J by 5 bases, with 6 bases of the junction left unmatched. Germline CDR1 SGHTA, CDR2 FQGTGA. The CDR3 has 15 amino acids.

This rearrangement joins TRBV6-2 or TRBV6-3 to TRBJ1-1; D unclear. Trimming took 10 bases from V and 4 from J, leaving 16 bases between them. The CDR3 has 13 residues. In germline, CDR1 is MNHEY, CDR2 SVGEGT. The CDR3 sequence: CATVDYTGTEAFF. The CDR3 coding sequence is TGTGCCACCGTGGATTATACGGGCACTGAAGCTTTCTTT.

This clonotype was counted ten times or more. This rearrangement joins TRBV28 to TRBJ2-7; D possibly corresponds to TRBD1 (5 bases). V was pared by 6 bases and J by 5 bases, with 11 bases between. This CDR3 comprises 12 residues. Germline loops: CDR1 MDHEN, CDR2 SYDVKM. This CDR3 reads CASRQENHEQYF. The CDR3 DNA reads as TGTGCCAGCAGACAGGAGAACCACGAGCAGTACTTC.

This clonotype was detected many times. The chain links TRBV24-1 to TRBJ2-7; D not certain. The CDR3 consists of 14 residues. The V end was cut by 2 bases, the J end by 1 base, with 8 bases between. From germline, CDR1 is KGHDR and CDR2 SFDVKD. This CDR3 is CATSDSGESYEQYF. For the CDR3, the DNA is TGTGCCACCAGTGATTCTGGGGAATCCTACGAGCAGTACTTC.

This clonotype was seen many times. As DNA, the CDR3 is TGTGCCAGCCGGATAACAGGGTCGGGGCGTTCACCCCTCCACTTT. It encodes CASRITGSGRSPLHF. The chain is built from TRBV6-5 and TRBJ1-6, with D maybe TRBD1 (6 bases). The CDR3 has 15 amino acids. Trimming took 8 bases from V and 9 from J, leaving 20 bases between them. Per the germline V gene, CDR1 is MNHEY and CDR2 is SVGAGI.

This clonotype was detected many times. The chain links TRBV7-2 to TRBJ2-7; 7 nucleotides agree with TRBD2. With 0 bases clipped from V and 2 bases from J, the junction kept 4 bases outside the gene matches. The CDR3 covers 15 residues. CDR1 and CDR2 from the germline V gene are SGHTA and FQGNSA. The DNA for the CDR3 is TGTGCCAGCAGCTTAGCGGCGGGAGATACCTACGAGCAGTACTTC. Translating it yields CASSLAAGDTYEQYF.

The chain is built from TRBV7-2 and TRBJ1-6; TRBD1 might be the D (6 bases). V lost 4 bases and J 16 bases, leaving 11 bases between the germline ends. Germline-derived CDR1 and CDR2 are SGHTA and FQGNSA. The CDR3 length is 11 residues. DNA of the CDR3: TGTGCCAGCAGCTCAGGGGCGGGGCTCCACTTT. Translation gives CASSSGAGLHF.

This clonotype was picked up many times. V is TRBV13 and J is TRBJ1-5; 8 positions match TRBD1. This CDR3 is built from 15 residues. Unmatched junction bases numbered 4, after V lost 4 bases and J lost 2 bases. The germline gives CDR1 PRHDT, CDR2 FYEKMQ (reference sequence). The CDR3 is CASSSGQGRNQPQHF. In DNA form, the CDR3 reads TGTGCCAGCAGCTCAGGACAGGGTCGCAATCAGCCCCAGCATTTT.

The V gene is TRBV11-2, the J gene TRBJ2-7; 9 bases line up with TRBD1. CDR3 length equals 16 residues. The V gene's germline CDR1 is SGHAT and CDR2 FQNNGV. The V and J ends lost 3 bases and 6 bases, in that order; junction bases with no gene match: 12. CDR3 DNA sequence: TGTGCCAGCAGCTTGAACCGGGACAGGGAATTAAGCGAGCAGTACTTC. It translates to CASSLNRDRELSEQYF.

This clonotype was seen only a few times. The V gene is TRBV2, the J gene TRBJ2-7, with D perhaps matching TRBD2 (5 bases). Germline CDR1 SNHLY, CDR2 FYNNEI. V lost 4 bases and J 3 bases, leaving 10 bases between the germline ends. This CDR3 region has 13 residues. The CDR3 DNA reads TGTGCCAGCAGTGTTAAGCGGAGCTACGAGCAGTACTTC. Amino acid sequence: CASSVKRSYEQYF.

This clonotype showed up just a few times. The rearrangement links TRBV7-2 to TRBJ2-7; D ambiguous. The germline V gene has CDR1 SGHTA and CDR2 FQGNSA. This CDR3 has 14 residues. The V and J ends lost 5 bases and 7 bases respectively, with 18 bases between them. The CDR3 protein is CASSPAPRAWEQYF. The DNA for the CDR3 is TGTGCCAGCAGCCCAGCCCCCCGGGCGTGGGAGCAGTACTTC. Full variable domain (missing parts from reference TRBV7-2 and TRBJ2-7): GAGVSQSPSNKVTEKGKDVELRCDPISGHTALYWYRQSLGQGLEFLIYFQGNSAPDKSGLPSDRFSAERTGGSVSTLTIQRTQQEDSAVYLCASSPAPRAWEQYFGPGTRLTVT.

This clonotype was detected ten times or more. The chain has TRBV24-1 and TRBJ2-7; D remains unclear. Germline loops: CDR1 KGHDR, CDR2 SFDVKD. This CDR3 region has 15 residues. The V and J ends lost 1 base and 2 bases respectively, with 11 bases between them. CDR3 protein: CATSDFWEVAYEQYF. CDR3 in DNA: TGTGCCACCAGTGATTTCTGGGAAGTGGCCTACGAGCAGTACTTC.

The J gene is TRBJ2-1, the V gene TRBV24-1; possibly TRBD1 or TRBD2 for D (5 bases each). The CDR3 has 15 residues. V was clipped by 3 bases and J by 3 bases, with 11 bases between them. The germline V gene encodes CDR1 KGHDR and CDR2 SFDVKD. CDR3 sequence (DNA): TGTGCCACCAGTGATCCCGTGGGGGACTACAATGAGCAGTTCTTC. It is translated as CATSDPVGDYNEQFF.

This clonotype has a count of ten or more. This sequence joins TRBV28 and TRBJ2-7; 8 bases map to TRBD1. J was trimmed by 5 bases and V by 3 bases; bases with no gene match: 6. Germline V gene sequence: CDR1 MDHEN, CDR2 SYDVKM. This CDR3 contains 14 residues. As DNA, the CDR3 is TGTGCCAGCAGTTTTCTGGACAGGGATAACGAGCAGTACTTC. Translated, it gives CASSFLDRDNEQYF.

At least ten counts were recorded for this clonotype. This rearrangement joins TRBV29-1 to TRBJ1-2; TRBD1 matches at 10 bases. The CDR3 length is 13 residues. The V segment lost 3 bases and the J segment 4 bases; nucleotides outside the gene matches: 2. Germline CDR1 and CDR2: SQVTM and ANQGSEA. CDR3: CSVDRTGGYGYTF. Written as DNA, the CDR3 is TGCAGCGTTGATAGGACAGGGGGCTATGGCTACACCTTC.

V usage is TRBV5-5 and J usage is TRBJ1-6; D not resolved. CDR3 length: 13 residues. V was trimmed by 5 bases and J by 8 bases, leaving 11 bases between them. CDR1 is SGHKS, CDR2 YYEKEE, per germline (reference sequence). The CDR3, as DNA: TGTGCCAGCAGTTCGATGGTGGATTCACCCCTCCACTTT. This codes for CASSSMVDSPLHF.

The CDR3 loop reads CSARTPGQYF. The CDR3 DNA reads as TGCAGTGCTAGGACACCCGGCCAGTACTTC. The J gene is TRBJ2-5, the V gene TRBV20-1; unclear D gene. The CDR3 spans 10 residues. Germline CDR1 DFQATT, CDR2 SNEGSKA (reference sequence). The ends were cut back, 3 bases at V and 10 bases at J, with 9 bases in the middle.

This clonotype was found many times. The rearrangement links TRBV11-3 to TRBJ1-1, with TRBD1 as a possible D gene (6 bases). Germline V gene lookup returns CDR1 SGHNT and CDR2 YENEEA. V lost 1 base and J lost 10, with 13 bases in between. The CDR3 length is 13 residues. The CDR3 nucleotides are TGTGCCAGCAGCTTAGCACAGGGAAGTGGAGCTTTCTTT. This sequence encodes CASSLAQGSGAFF.

The chain uses TRBV28 and TRBJ2-5; D remains unclear. This CDR3 is 13 amino acids long. V was shortened by 9 bases and J by 5 bases, with 16 bases between the two germline ends. The germline CDR1 and CDR2 sequences are MDHEN and SYDVKM. Written as DNA, the CDR3 is TGTGCCAGTAGAGACACCGGATCGGAGACCCAGTACTTC. Amino acids: CASRDTGSETQYF.